This TCR beta chain was recovered during a study of OX40 agonist ivuxolimab in advanced cancers. A note on the overall study: The costimulatory receptor OX40 (CD134) was targeted by ivuxolimab, a fully human IgG2 agonistic monoclonal antibody. Intravenous ivuxolimab was administered to patients every 2 weeks at six dose levels: 0.01, 0.1, 0.3, 1.5, 3 and 10 mg/kg. Among the 50 to 55 dose-escalation patients, 19 had hepatocellular carcinoma, 15 melanoma, 9 renal cell carcinoma and 9 head and neck cancer. The dose-escalation cohort was approximately 83% male with a mean age of about 54 years, ranging from 23 to 79. Prior anti-PD-1, anti-PD-L1 or anti-CTLA-4 therapy was permitted, and less than 45% of dose-escalation patients had received checkpoint inhibitors. Partial responses were achieved by three dose-escalation patients, of whom one had hepatocellular carcinoma and two had cutaneous melanoma. Peripheral TCRbeta sequencing aimed to test whether ivuxolimab altered TCR sequence diversity and caused clonal T-cell expansion. The monotherapy dose-escalation portion (N = 52 patients) of the phase I ivuxolimab trial is reported in the paper. Paper-wide results and their limitations: At doses from 0.1 to 3.0 mg/kg, clonal expansion was seen in both CD4+ and CD8+ blood T cells between baseline and week 6. Partial responders in the 0.1-3.0 mg/kg groups had among the lowest normalized peripheral clonal expansion, especially among CD8+ T cells. After ivuxolimab, CD8+ T cells had more expanded clones than CD4+ T cells on average. Which antigens the clonally expanded peripheral T cells were specific for was not determined. Low levels of normalized T-cell clonal expansion were also seen in some patients who did not respond.

Genomic DNA was extracted from sorted cells for sequencing of the TCRbeta CDR3 region. The immunoSEQ Assay was used to sequence the TCRbeta CDR3 regions. In its TCRdb copy, this immuneACCESS table keeps in-frame sequences only and misses some clones. Where compared with another copy, unresolved V genes explain less than half of these, and the others have no known cause. This sample holds some 86,000 clones; less than 95% were observed only once. 0.33% of the sample belongs to the ten largest clones. As for this clone: Its target antigen remains unknown. Nothing much larger sits one base from this clone, and base qualities are not available.

V is shortened by 4 bases, J by 0 bases, and the region joining them spans 7 bases. From the cysteine through the phenylalanine, the CDR3 covers 13 amino acids. Left in the record is the CDR3 DNA by itself, 39 bases read in frame from the first base. According to the germline V gene (reference sequence), CDR1 reads LNHDA and CDR2 reads SQIVND. Patients with autoimmune disease history or receiving systemic immunosuppression were excluded from the trial. In every dose cohort, peripheral blood was drawn for TCR sequencing at baseline, cycle 4 day 1, and cycle 7 day 1. Samples came from an open-label, multicenter, first-in-human phase I dose-escalation trial of ivuxolimab. Adults with locally advanced or metastatic melanoma, renal cell, hepatocellular, or head and neck squamous cell carcinoma were enrolled in the trial. CD4+ and CD8+ T cells were sorted separately from peripheral blood before TCR sequencing.

The sequenced sample was CD4+ or CD8+ T cells sorted from blood, obtained in a trial of the OX40 agonist ivuxolimab. This TCR was recovered from an adult with an advanced solid tumor such as melanoma, head and neck, liver or kidney cancer. The rearranged chain carries TRBV19 and TRBJ2-7, with the D segment identity uncertain. The base sequence is TGTGCCAGTAGTAGAACGGGCTCCTACGAGCAGTACTTC. It specifies CASSRTGSYEQYF.